This TCR beta chain comes out of a study of beta chain features in type 1 diabetes. Study-wide results and caveats: Insertions at VDJ junctions were less frequent in type 1 diabetes patients. These patients also deleted more nucleotides at the same junctions. Whether HLA type affects TCRB rearrangement stayed undetermined in the present work. For Type 1 diabetes patients, all four CD4+ subsets carried TCRB CDR3s that were moderately but significantly shorter.

Comments on this clone: Its antigen is still unknown.

CDR3 size: 18 residues. Trimming took off 1 base at V and 4 bases at J, with 21 bases between the two ends. CDR1 SGDLS and CDR2 YYNGEE come from the germline V gene. Expressed TCRB transcripts were sequenced because the entire RNA isolate underwent reverse transcription. Average reads for naive, central memory and regulatory T cell samples were several million. Sequencing was performed with immunoSEQ multiplex PCR; in TCRdb, only in-frame clones are kept and a portion is missing. The table includes 400,000 or so clones, over 8.5% detected once. The chain combines TRBV9 with TRBJ2-1, with D perhaps matching TRBD1 (5 bases). The origin of this receptor is a man aged 25 to 40 with type 1 diabetes. The material sequenced was central memory CD4+ T cells from blood. CDR3 bases: TGTGCCAGCAGCGTAACCTCCGGGTCAGGGTCCCAATACAATGAGCAGTTCTTC. This encodes CASSVTSGSGSQYNEQFF.